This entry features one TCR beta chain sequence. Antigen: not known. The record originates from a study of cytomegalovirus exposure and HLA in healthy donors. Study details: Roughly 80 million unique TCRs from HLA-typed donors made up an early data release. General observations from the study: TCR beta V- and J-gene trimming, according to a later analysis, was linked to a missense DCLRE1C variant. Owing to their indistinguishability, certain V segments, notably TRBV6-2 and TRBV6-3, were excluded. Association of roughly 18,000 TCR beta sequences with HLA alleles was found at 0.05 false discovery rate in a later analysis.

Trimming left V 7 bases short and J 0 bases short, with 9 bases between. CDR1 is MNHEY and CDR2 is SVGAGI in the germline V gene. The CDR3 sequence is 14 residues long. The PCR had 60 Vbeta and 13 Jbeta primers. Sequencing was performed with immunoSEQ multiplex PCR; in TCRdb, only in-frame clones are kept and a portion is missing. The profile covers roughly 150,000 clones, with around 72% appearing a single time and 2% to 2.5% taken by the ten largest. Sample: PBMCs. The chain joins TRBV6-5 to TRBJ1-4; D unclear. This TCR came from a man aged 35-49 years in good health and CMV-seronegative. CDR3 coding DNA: TGTGCCAGCAAATTGGGCGCAACTAATGAAAAACTGTTTTTT. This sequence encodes CASKLGATNEKLFF.